The next 22 T cell receptor beta chains were all read from a single sample in a study of regulatory T cells in long-lasting Graves disease (dated by TCRdb to about 2021). The time point tag for this specimen amounts to: newly diagnosed GD, antithyroid drugs for less than 3 months. For both TCR sequencing and RNA sequencing, RNA was extracted from PBMCs using TRIzol. The library was produced with multiplex PCR. The sequencer listed for this sample is Illumina HiSeq 4000. CDR3 regions were amplified by Arm-PCR with iRepertoire HTBI primers to construct TCR beta libraries. TCRdb reanalyzed the raw reads on its own, using fastp at Q25 for trimming and MiXCR for clone calling, and kept in-frame beta chains. Each CDR3 protein gets just one entry, which takes the most common genes and DNA from the rows behind it. The sample table lists approximately 460,000 distinct CDR3 sequences, 16% of them with a count of one. The ten largest clones add up to about 10% of the sample.

This sample also appeared in a second study, on T cells in Graves' hyperthyroidism and ophthalmopathy.

Material: peripheral blood mononuclear cells (PBMCs), obtained at new diagnosis, from a patient treated with antithyroid drugs. The receptors stem from a woman aged 25 to 45 with Graves disease. Donor details come from another sample of the same person, matched by shared clones.

This clonotype has more than one count but fewer than ten. The genes are TRBV12-3 or TRBV12-4 and TRBJ1-4; D is possibly TRBD1 (5 bases). The CDR3 is 14 residues long. The germline V and J ends were trimmed by 5 bases and 8 bases, with 15 bases remaining between them. This CDR3 reads CASSPLEGAEKLFF. The CDR3 DNA is TGTGCCAGCAGTCCGCTAGAAGGGGCGGAAAAACTGTTTTTT.

The chain is built from TRBV30 and TRBJ1-1, with D perhaps matching TRBD1 (5 bases). CDR1 is GTSNPN and CDR2 is SVGIG in the germline V gene (reference sequence). Trimming took off 1 base at V and 1 base at J, with 16 bases between the two ends. This CDR3 comprises 16 residues. Here the CDR3 reads CAWSEPSTDSNTEAFF. The DNA of the CDR3 is TGTGCCTGGAGTGAACCTTCGACAGACTCGAACACTGAAGCTTTCTTT.

This sequence joins TRBV20-1 and TRBJ1-2; D unresolved. CDR1 and CDR2 from the germline V gene are DFQATT and SNEGSKA (reference sequence). This CDR3 has 13 residues. V was pared by 5 bases and J by 5 bases, with 15 bases between. The CDR3 region has the DNA TGCAGTGCTGGCTTTTCCTCAATATATGGCTACACCTTC. This translates into CSAGFSSIYGYTF.

The gene calls are TRBV7-9 and TRBJ2-2; 11 nucleotides line up with TRBD2. The CDR3 is made up of 16 amino acids. The ends lost 4 bases at V and 4 bases at J; junction bases unmatched: 5. Germline CDR1 is SEHNR and CDR2 is FQNEAQ (reference sequence). The CDR3 is CASSYPLAGGTGELFF. The CDR3 nucleotides read TGTGCCAGCAGCTATCCTCTAGCGGGAGGCACCGGGGAGCTGTTTTTT.

The chain combines TRBV7-2 with TRBJ1-2, with D perhaps matching TRBD1 (6 bases). Trimming shortened V by 4 bases and J by 5 bases, and 17 bases separated the two germline ends. Germline lookup yields CDR1 SGHTA and CDR2 FQGNSA. The CDR3 is 15 residues long. CDR3 sequence: CASSSNAGVPYGYTF. CDR3 in DNA: TGTGCCAGCAGCTCAAATGCAGGGGTGCCTTATGGCTACACCTTC. The entire variable domain, with the rest obtained from reference TRBV7-2 and TRBJ1-2, is as follows: GAGVSQSPSNKVTEKGKDVELRCDPISGHTALYWYRQSLGQGLEFLIYFQGNSAPDKSGLPSDRFSAERTGGSVSTLTIQRTQQEDSAVYLCASSSNAGVPYGYTFGSGTRLTVV.

The sample holds many counts of this clonotype. The gene calls are TRBV27 and TRBJ2-7; D is undetermined. The V and J ends lost 3 bases and 3 bases respectively, with 9 bases between them. The CDR3 runs 13 residues. In germline, CDR1 is MNHEY, CDR2 SMNVEV (reference sequence). The CDR3 spells CASSFAKNYEQYF. CDR3 nucleotide sequence: TGTGCCAGCAGTTTCGCTAAGAACTACGAGCAGTACTTC.

In its sample, this clonotype was seen many times. This chain uses TRBV28 with TRBJ2-7; 7 bases match TRBD2. The CDR3 sequence is 15 residues long. Looked up from germline, CDR1 is MDHEN and CDR2 is SYDVKM. V lost 6 bases and J lost 2; bases outside the gene matches: 10. CDR3 coding DNA: TGTGCCAGCAGCCGCGGGGGAGGGGTCACCTACGAGCAGTACTTC. Protein product: CASSRGGGVTYEQYF.

This clonotype was counted at least ten times. J is TRBJ2-3 and V is TRBV6-2 or TRBV6-3; perhaps TRBD2 as D (6 bases). Germline CDR1 and CDR2: MNHEY and SVGEGT. This CDR3 region has 14 residues. The V and J ends lost 2 bases and 3 bases respectively, with 9 bases between them. CDR3 loop: CASSYNGGTDTQYF. For the CDR3, the DNA is TGTGCCAGCAGTTACAACGGGGGTACAGATACGCAGTATTTT.

In this sample, this clonotype turned up a few times. This sequence joins TRBV4-3 and TRBJ1-5, with D perhaps matching TRBD1 (6 bases). Germline loops: CDR1 LGHNA, CDR2 YSLEER. Trimming left V 5 bases short and J 6 bases short, with 17 bases between. This CDR3 spans 15 amino acids. The CDR3 spells CASSSSRGQGQPQHF. The CDR3 bases are TGCGCCAGCAGCTCCTCCCGGGGGCAAGGTCAGCCCCAGCATTTT.

This clonotype was seen many times. The CDR3 reads CASSPFSGAEETQYF. Here the CDR3 DNA reads TGTGCCAGCAGCCCATTTAGCGGAGCCGAAGAGACCCAGTACTTC. This chain connects TRBV3-1 to TRBJ2-5, with a possible D match to TRBD2 (6 bases). The CDR3 contains 15 residues. Germline CDR1 reads LGHDT; CDR2 reads YNNKEL (reference sequence). V lost 4 bases, J lost 3 bases, and 15 bases lay in between.

This clonotype has ten or more counts. The chain couples TRBV29-1 to TRBJ2-7, with 7 bases that match TRBD1. Germline CDR1 and CDR2: SQVTM and ANQGSEA. The CDR3 loop spans 13 amino acids. The trim removed 7 bases at V and 4 bases at J, leaving 10 bases unmatched. The CDR3 DNA is TGCAGCGCTGTGACAGGGTATGGGTACGAGCAGTACTTC. It translates to CSAVTGYGYEQYF.

In this sample, this clonotype turned up many times. V gene TRBV30 combines with J gene TRBJ2-2; D is undetermined. The ends were cut back, 3 bases at V and 2 bases at J, with 1 base in the middle. CDR1 and CDR2 from the germline V gene are GTSNPN and SVGIG (reference sequence). The CDR3 has 11 amino acids. CDR3 bases: TGTGCCTGGAGCAACACCGGGGAGCTGTTTTTT. It codes for CAWSNTGELFF.

This clonotype was found many times. In DNA form, the CDR3 reads TGTGCCAGCAGTTTCCTCCAGCAGGACCCCCTATGGGAGCAGTACTTC. Translated: CASSFLQQDPLWEQYF. The chain combines TRBV28 with TRBJ2-7, with D uncertain. The germline CDR1 and CDR2 sequences are MDHEN and SYDVKM. Trimming pared 3 bases from V and 7 bases from J, leaving 22 bases between. The CDR3 length is 16 residues.

This clonotype was detected only once. The rearrangement joins TRBV20-1 to TRBJ1-4; possible D gene TRBD1, 6 bases. This CDR3 has 14 residues. Germline V gene sequence: CDR1 DFQATT, CDR2 SNEGSKA (reference sequence). V lost 8 bases to trimming and J lost 0 bases, with 13 bases between them. The CDR3 DNA follows: TGCAGTCCGGGACATAGAGCAACTAATGAAAAACTGTTTTTT. Protein sequence: CSPGHRATNEKLFF.

The count of this clonotype is one. The DNA for the CDR3 is TGTGCCAGCGGGGATGACAGGGGAACCTACAATGAGCAGTTCTTC. Its translation: CASGDDRGTYNEQFF. The gene calls are TRBV7-9 and TRBJ2-1; 8 nucleotides agree with TRBD1. The CDR3 length is 15 residues. CDR1 is SEHNR and CDR2 is FQNEAQ in the germline V gene (reference sequence). V trimming: 8 bases; J trimming: 2 bases; junction bases outside the gene matches: 8.

This clonotype was counted many times. This may stem from a read error, because a much larger clone lies one nucleotide away. The chain uses TRBV5-8 and TRBJ1-1; no reliable D call. V lost 2 bases, J lost 1 base, and 3 bases lay in between. The CDR3 is made up of 12 amino acids. Germline CDR1 and CDR2: SGHTS and YDEGEE. The CDR3 DNA follows: TGTGCCAGCAGCTTTACGAACACTGAAGCTTTCTTT. Encoded protein: CASSFTNTEAFF.

This clonotype was seen repeatedly, ten times or more. J is TRBJ2-5 and V is TRBV18; TRBD1 aligns across 7 bases. CDR1 and CDR2 (germline): KGHSH, LQKENI. This CDR3 has 13 residues. The ends lost 3 bases at V and 3 bases at J; junction bases unmatched: 1. The chain's CDR3 is CASSPGQEETQYF. The CDR3 nucleotides read TGTGCCAGCTCACCCGGACAGGAAGAGACCCAGTACTTC.

This clonotype was observed many times. The chain employs TRBV18 and TRBJ2-3; maybe TRBD2 (5 bases). The CDR3 has 17 residues. CDR1 is KGHSH and CDR2 is LQKENI in the germline V gene. V shed 2 bases and J shed 4 bases, with 19 bases lying between them. This CDR3 is CASSPGGRRTSPDTQYF. The CDR3 DNA follows: TGTGCCAGCTCACCAGGAGGCAGGAGAACGTCGCCAGATACGCAGTATTTT.

Many counts were recorded for this clonotype. The rearrangement links TRBV28 to TRBJ2-7; tentative D call: TRBD2 (5 bases). The germline CDR1 and CDR2 sequences are MDHEN and SYDVKM. V was pared by 5 bases and J by 2 bases, with 13 bases between. The CDR3 runs to 14 residues. CDR3 loop: CASSLGGFTYEQYF. The CDR3 nucleotides are TGTGCCAGCAGTCTCGGCGGGTTTACCTACGAGCAGTACTTC.

A word on this clonotype: Since a far larger clone is one base different, this is likely a read error. This chain's CDR3 is CASSLAASESSYNEQYF. CDR3 sequence (DNA): TGTGCCAGCAGCTTAGCGGCTAGCGAAAGCTCCTACAATGAGCAGTACTTC. The gene calls are TRBV7-9 and TRBJ2-7; the D gene is possibly TRBD2 (6 bases). The germline V gene has CDR1 SEHNR and CDR2 FQNEAQ (reference sequence). This CDR3 is 17 amino acids long. V lost 0 bases and J lost 7, with 22 bases in between.

This clonotype came up many times. The V and J genes are TRBV11-2 and TRBJ1-5; no firm D call. V gave up 6 bases and J gave up 6 bases, with 12 bases separating them. CDR3 length equals 13 residues. Germline CDR1 SGHAT, CDR2 FQNNGV. The CDR3 reads CASSSGEGQPQHF. The CDR3 coding sequence is TGTGCCAGCAGTTCTGGAGAAGGTCAGCCCCAGCATTTT.

The V call is TRBV10-3, the J call TRBJ1-1, with 9 bases identical to TRBD1. The CDR3 contains 14 residues. V dropped 6 bases and J dropped 7; count of bases not matched to a gene: 9. Germline CDR1 reads ENHRY; CDR2 reads SYGVKD. The CDR3 region is CAISRTGVLGEAFF. The CDR3 bases are TGTGCCATCAGCCGGACAGGGGTATTGGGTGAAGCTTTCTTT.